Sequencing of this T cell receptor beta chain was carried out in a study of cytomegalovirus exposure and HLA in healthy donors. PCR used 60 Vbeta primers and 13 Jbeta primers. Generated by immunoSEQ multiplex PCR, the TCRdb table keeps only in-frame clones and is missing some. The profile shows 60,000 to 100,000 clones, 78% of them singletons. The germline CDR1 and CDR2 sequences are MDHEN and SYDVKM. The V end was cut by 5 bases, the J end by 3 bases, with 5 bases between. The CDR3 runs to 11 residues. The clonotype originates from a man aged 40-49 years in good health and CMV-seronegative. This chain links TRBV28 with TRBJ2-7; D is unclear. Sequencing used PBMCs. CDR3 sequence reads: CASSVVYEQYF. CDR3 coding DNA: TGTGCCAGCAGTGTAGTCTACGAGCAGTACTTC.